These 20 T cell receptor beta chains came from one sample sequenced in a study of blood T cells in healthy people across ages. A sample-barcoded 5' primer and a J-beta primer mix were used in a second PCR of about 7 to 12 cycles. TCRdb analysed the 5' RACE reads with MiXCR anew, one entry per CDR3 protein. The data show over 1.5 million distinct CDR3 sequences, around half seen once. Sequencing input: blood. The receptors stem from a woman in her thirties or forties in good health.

The CDR3 nucleotides read TGTGCCAGCAGTTTCGGGGACAGGGACCTGGAGACCCAGTACTTC. Protein sequence: CASSFGDRDLETQYF. The chain links TRBV12-3 or TRBV12-4 to TRBJ2-5, with 9 bases aligning to TRBD1. The CDR3 sequence is 15 residues long. Trimming removed 3 bases from V and 5 bases from J; junction bases left unmatched: 7.

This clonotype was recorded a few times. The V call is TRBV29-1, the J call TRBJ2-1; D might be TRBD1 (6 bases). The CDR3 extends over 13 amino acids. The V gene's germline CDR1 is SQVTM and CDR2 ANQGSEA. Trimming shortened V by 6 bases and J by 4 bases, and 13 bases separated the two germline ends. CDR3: CSVRTDIYNEQFF. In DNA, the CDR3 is TGCAGCGTCCGGACAGATATTTACAATGAGCAGTTCTTC.

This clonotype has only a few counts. CDR3 DNA sequence: TGCAGCGTCGGGAAGGGGGCTAACACCGGGGAGCTGTTTTTT. Encoded protein: CSVGKGANTGELFF. The V gene is TRBV29-1, the J gene TRBJ2-2; 7 bases are a match to TRBD1. The germline CDR1 and CDR2 sequences are SQVTM and ANQGSEA. CDR3 size: 14 residues. The junction had 6 bases not matched to a gene; V was cut back by 6 bases and J by 2 bases.

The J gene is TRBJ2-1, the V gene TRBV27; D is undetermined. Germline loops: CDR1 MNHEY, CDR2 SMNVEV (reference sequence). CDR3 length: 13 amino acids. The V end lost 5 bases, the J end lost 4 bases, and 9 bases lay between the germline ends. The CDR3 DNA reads TGTGCCAGCAGTGTAGCAGAATACAATGAGCAGTTCTTC. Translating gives CASSVAEYNEQFF.

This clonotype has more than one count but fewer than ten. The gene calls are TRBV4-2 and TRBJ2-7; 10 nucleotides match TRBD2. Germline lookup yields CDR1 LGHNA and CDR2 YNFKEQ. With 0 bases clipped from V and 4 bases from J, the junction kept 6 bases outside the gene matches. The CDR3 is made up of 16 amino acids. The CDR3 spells CASSQDWLAGVYEQYF. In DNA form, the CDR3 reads TGTGCCAGCAGCCAAGATTGGCTAGCGGGAGTATACGAGCAGTACTTC.

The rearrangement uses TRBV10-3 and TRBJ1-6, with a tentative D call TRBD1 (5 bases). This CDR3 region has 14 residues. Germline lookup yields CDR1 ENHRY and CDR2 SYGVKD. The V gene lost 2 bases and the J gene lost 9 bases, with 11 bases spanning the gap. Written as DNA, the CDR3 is TGTGCCATCAGTGAGCCCCCAGGGTCTTCACCCCTCCACTTT. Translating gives CAISEPPGSSPLHF.

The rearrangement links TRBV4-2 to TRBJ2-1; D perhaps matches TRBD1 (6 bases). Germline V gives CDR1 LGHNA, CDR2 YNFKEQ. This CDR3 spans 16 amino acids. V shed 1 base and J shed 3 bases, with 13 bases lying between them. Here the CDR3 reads CASSQVLQGSYNEQFF. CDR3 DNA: TGTGCCAGCAGCCAAGTTCTCCAGGGGAGCTACAATGAGCAGTTCTTC.

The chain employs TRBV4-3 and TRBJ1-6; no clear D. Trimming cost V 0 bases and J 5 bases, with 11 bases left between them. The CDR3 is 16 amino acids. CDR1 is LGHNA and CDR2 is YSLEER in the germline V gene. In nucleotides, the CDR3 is TGCGCCAGCAGCCAAGAATTGGCAGTCAATAATTCACCCCTCCACTTT. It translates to CASSQELAVNNSPLHF.

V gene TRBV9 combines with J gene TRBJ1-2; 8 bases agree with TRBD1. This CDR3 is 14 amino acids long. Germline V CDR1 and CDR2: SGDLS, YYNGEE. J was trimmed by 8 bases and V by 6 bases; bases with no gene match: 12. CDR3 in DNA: TGTGCCAGCATCCAGATAATTGACAGGGGAGGCTACACCTTC. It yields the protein CASIQIIDRGGYTF. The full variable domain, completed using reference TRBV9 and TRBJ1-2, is DSGVTQTPKHLITATGQRVTLRCSPRSGDLSVYWYQQSLDQGLQFLIQYYNGEERAKGNILERFSAQQFPDLHSELNLSSLELGDSALYFCASIQIIDRGGYTFGSGTRLTVV.

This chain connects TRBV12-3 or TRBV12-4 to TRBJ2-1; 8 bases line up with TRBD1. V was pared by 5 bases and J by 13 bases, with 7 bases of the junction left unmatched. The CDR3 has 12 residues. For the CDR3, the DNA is TGTGCCAGCAGTCGTACAGGGGGGCAACAGTTCTTC. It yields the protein CASSRTGGQQFF.

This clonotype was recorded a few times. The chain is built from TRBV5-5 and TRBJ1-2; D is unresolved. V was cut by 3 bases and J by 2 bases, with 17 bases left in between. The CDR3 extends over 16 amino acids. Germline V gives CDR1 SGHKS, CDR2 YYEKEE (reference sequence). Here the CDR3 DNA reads TGTGCCAGCAGCTCGTTACCCGACCCGGGGAACTATGGCTACACCTTC. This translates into CASSSLPDPGNYGYTF.

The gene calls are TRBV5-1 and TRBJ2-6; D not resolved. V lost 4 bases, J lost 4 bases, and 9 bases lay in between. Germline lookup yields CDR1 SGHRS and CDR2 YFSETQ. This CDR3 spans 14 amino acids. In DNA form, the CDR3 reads TGCGCCAGCAGCCCCGCGACAGGGGCCAACGTCCTGACTTTC. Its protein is CASSPATGANVLTF.

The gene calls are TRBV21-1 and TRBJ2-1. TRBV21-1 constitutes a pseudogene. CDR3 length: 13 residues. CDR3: CASSKNRYNEQFF. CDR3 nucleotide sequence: TGTGCCAGCAGCAAAAACAGATACAATGAGCAGTTCTTC.

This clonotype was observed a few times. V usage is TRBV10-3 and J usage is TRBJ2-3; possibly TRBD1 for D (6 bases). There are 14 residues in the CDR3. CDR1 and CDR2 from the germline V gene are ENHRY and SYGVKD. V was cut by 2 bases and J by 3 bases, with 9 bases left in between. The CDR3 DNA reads TGTGCCATCAGTGAGGTCAGGGGTACAGATACGCAGTATTTT. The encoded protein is CAISEVRGTDTQYF.

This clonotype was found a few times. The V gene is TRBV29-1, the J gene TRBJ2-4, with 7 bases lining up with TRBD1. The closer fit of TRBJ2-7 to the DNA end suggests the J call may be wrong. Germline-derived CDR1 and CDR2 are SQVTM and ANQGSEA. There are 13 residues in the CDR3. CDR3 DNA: TGCAGCGCCTCCTCTTCGACAGGGCTCGAGCAGTACTTC. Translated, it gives CSASSSTGLEQYF.

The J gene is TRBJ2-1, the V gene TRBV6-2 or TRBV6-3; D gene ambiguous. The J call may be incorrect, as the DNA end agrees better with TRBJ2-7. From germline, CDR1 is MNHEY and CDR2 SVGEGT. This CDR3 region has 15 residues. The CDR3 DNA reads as TGTGCCAGCAGATATCGGGCGTTCTCCTACAATGAGCAGTACTTC. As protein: CASRYRAFSYNEQYF.

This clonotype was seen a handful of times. The CDR3 nucleotides read TGCAGTGCTCCCAACTCACAGGACCAGCATCAGACCCAGTACTTC. Translated, it gives CSAPNSQDQHQTQYF. The chain carries TRBV20-1 and TRBJ2-5, with a tentative D call TRBD1 (5 bases). This CDR3 spans 15 amino acids. The V end was cut by 5 bases, the J end by 6 bases, with 22 bases between. Germline V lookup: CDR1 DFQATT, CDR2 SNEGSKA (reference sequence).

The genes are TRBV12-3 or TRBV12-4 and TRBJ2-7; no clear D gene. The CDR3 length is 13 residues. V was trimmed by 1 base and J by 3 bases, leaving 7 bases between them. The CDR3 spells CASSLVGHYEQYF. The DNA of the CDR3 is TGTGCCAGCAGTTTAGTGGGTCACTACGAGCAGTACTTC.

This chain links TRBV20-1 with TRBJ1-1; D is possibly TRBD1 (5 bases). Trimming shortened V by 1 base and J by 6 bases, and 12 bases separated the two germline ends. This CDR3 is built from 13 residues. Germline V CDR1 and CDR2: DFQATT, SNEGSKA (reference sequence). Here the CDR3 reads CSARVPTGPEAFF. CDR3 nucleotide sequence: TGCAGTGCTAGAGTCCCTACGGGACCTGAAGCTTTCTTT.

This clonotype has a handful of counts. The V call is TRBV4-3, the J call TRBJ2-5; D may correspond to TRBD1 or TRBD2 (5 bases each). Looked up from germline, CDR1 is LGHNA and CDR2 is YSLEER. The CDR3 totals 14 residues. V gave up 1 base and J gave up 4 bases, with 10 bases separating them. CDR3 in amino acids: CASSQVWGSETQYF. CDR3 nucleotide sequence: TGCGCCAGCAGCCAAGTCTGGGGGTCAGAGACCCAGTACTTC.